What follows is one T cell receptor beta chain and its context. The antigen is not known. After autologous stem cell transplantation all patients relapsed, and prior brentuximab vedotin exposure differed between cohorts. The CDR3 consists of 15 residues. CDR1 is LNHDA, CDR2 SQIVND, per germline (reference sequence). V shed 4 bases and J 2 bases; nucleotides not matched to a gene: 6. The data were obtained in a study of PD-1 blockade in classical Hodgkin lymphoma. Assay: immunoSEQ multiplex PCR; the TCRdb copy retains only in-frame clones and omits some. The table shows around 91,000 clones, with approximately 80% occurring only once. Notes on the study in general: Some patients began nivolumab under 1 year after ASCT. These patients were excluded from later analyses. Whatever underlies the repertoire differences (possibly disease activity or prior therapy) remains undefined.

This TCR derives from a human donor with classical Hodgkin lymphoma. The chain employs TRBV19 and TRBJ2-7, with TRBD2 matching 9 bases. Source: peripheral blood mononuclear cells (PBMCs), taken before the second cycle of nivolumab. The CDR3 spells CASSSGGALPYEQYF. Written as DNA, the CDR3 is TGTGCCAGTAGTAGCGGGGGGGCCCTCCCCTACGAGCAGTACTTC. Using reference TRBV19 and TRBJ2-7 for the parts outside the CDR3, the full variable domain is DGGITQSPKYLFRKEGQNVTLSCEQNLNHDAMYWYRQDPGQGLRLIYYSQIVNDFQKGDIAEGYSVSREKKESFPLTVTSAQKNPTAFYLCASSSGGALPYEQYFGPGTRLTVT.